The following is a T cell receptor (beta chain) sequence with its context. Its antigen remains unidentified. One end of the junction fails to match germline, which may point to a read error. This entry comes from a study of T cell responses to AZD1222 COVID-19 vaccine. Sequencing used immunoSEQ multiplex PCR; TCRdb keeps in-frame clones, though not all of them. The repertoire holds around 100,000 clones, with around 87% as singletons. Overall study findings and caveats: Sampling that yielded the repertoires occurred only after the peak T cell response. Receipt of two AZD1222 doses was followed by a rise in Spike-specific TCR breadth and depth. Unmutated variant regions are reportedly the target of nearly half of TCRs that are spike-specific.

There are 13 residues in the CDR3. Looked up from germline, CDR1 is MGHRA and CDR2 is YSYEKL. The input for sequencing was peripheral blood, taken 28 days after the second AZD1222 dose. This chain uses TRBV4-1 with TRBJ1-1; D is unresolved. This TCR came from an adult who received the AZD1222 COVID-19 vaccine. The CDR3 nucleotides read TGCGCCAGCAGCAAAGAGGTCCCCCTTGAAGCTTTCTTT. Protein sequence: CASSKEVPLEAFF.